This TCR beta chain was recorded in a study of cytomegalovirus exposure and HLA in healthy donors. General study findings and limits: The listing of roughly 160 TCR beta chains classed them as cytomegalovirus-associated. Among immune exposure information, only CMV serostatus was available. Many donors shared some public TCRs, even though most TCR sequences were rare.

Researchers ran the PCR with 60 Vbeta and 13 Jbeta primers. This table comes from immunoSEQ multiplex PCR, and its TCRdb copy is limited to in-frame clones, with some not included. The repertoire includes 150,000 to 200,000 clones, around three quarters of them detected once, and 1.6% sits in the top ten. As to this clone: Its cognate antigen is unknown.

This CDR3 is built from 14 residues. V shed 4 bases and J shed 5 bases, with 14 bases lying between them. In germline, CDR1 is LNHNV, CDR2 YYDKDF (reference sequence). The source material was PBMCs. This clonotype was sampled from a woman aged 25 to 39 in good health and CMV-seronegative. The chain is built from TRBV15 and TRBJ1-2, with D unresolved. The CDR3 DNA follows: TGTGCCACCAGCATGAGGGCAGGAGGGTATGGCTACACCTTC. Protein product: CATSMRAGGYGYTF.